The entry below describes one TCR beta chain. These data are taken from a study of technical replicates of blood from several donors. The CDR3 runs 14 residues. V dropped 6 bases and J dropped 5; count of bases not matched to a gene: 6. Germline CDR1 and CDR2: ENHRY and SYGVKD. Measured with immunoSEQ multiplex PCR; TCRdb has only the in-frame clones, and not every one. The profile shows 75,000 to 95,000 clones, over 90% of them singletons. Material for sequencing was T cells isolated from PBMCs. This sequence was found in a human donor in good health. The chain combines TRBV10-3 with TRBJ2-3, with 9 bases aligning to TRBD2. The CDR3 region has the DNA TGTGCCATCAGCCCGGGACTAGCCCGAGATACGCAGTATTTT. This sequence encodes CAISPGLARDTQYF.